This is a list of T cell receptor beta chains from one sample in a study of blood T cell repertoires in COVID-19. Sequencing was performed with immunoSEQ multiplex PCR; in TCRdb, only in-frame clones are kept and a portion is missing. The repertoire holds hundreds of thousands of clones, with 86% as singletons. The material sequenced was peripheral blood. The receptors stem from a woman aged 30 to 39 with active or convalescent COVID-19. Both conserved end residues are part of each CDR3. D genes are given only for firm matches. A clone size is listed for some rows: how often the clone was seen (once, few, many), or a class if it is expanded.

>.|TRBV30|TRBJ2-7|.
CAWKPGHEQYF
TGTGCCTGGAAACCCGGTCACGAGCAGTACTTC
>.|TRBV5-5|TRBJ1-6|TRBD1
CASSLSGQGGPRSPLHF
TGTGCCAGCAGCTTGTCGGGACAGGGAGGTCCACGGTCACCCCTCCACTTT
>few|TRBV7-9|TRBJ1-2|TRBD1
CASSKSGQEGHGYTF
TGTGCCAGCAGCAAATCGGGACAGGAGGGTCATGGCTACACCTTC
>.|TRBV6-5|TRBJ1-4|.
CASKQEKLFF
TGTGCCAGCAAACAGGAAAAACTGTTTTTT
>.|TRBV2|TRBJ2-1|TRBD2
CASSEGRGGNAYNEQFF
TGTGCCAGCAGTGAGGGGCGGGGAGGGAACGCCTACAATGAGCAGTTCTTC
>few|TRBV5-1|TRBJ2-3|TRBD2
CASTPGLAGGGDTQYF
TGCGCCAGTACTCCGGGACTAGCGGGGGGTGGGGATACGCAGTATTTT
>.|TRBV5-8|TRBJ1-1|TRBD1
CASSFDPRPPGQGNTEAFF
TGTGCCAGCAGCTTCGACCCCCGACCCCCGGGACAGGGGAACACTGAAGCTTTCTTT
>.|TRBV19|TRBJ1-2|.
CASSIGQGRGYTF
TGTGCCAGTAGTATTGGCCAGGGGCGAGGCTACACCTTC
>.|TRBV19|TRBJ2-1|TRBD2
CASSIRVLAGVGYNEQFF
TGTGCCAGTAGTATACGCGTACTAGCGGGAGTTGGGTACAATGAGCAGTTCTTC
>.|TRBV5-1|TRBJ2-5|TRBD1
CASSLLGDRLAQETQYF
TGCGCCAGCAGCTTGTTAGGGGACAGGCTAGCTCAAGAGACCCAGTACTTC
>.|TRBV7-8|TRBJ2-7|TRBD2
CASSLGLASLEQYF
TGTGCCAGCAGCTTAGGACTAGCTTCTCTCGAGCAGTACTTC
>.|TRBV21-1|TRBJ2-2|.
CASSKSLAGGAGELFF
TGTGCCAGCAGCAAATCACTAGCGGGAGGTGCCGGGGAGCTGTTTTTT
>.|TRBV18|TRBJ1-2|TRBD1
CASSPGTGANYGYTF
TGTGCCAGCTCACCTGGGACAGGGGCAAACTATGGCTACACCTTC
>.|TRBV18|TRBJ1-2|TRBD1
CASSPLQGPVPDGYTF
TGTGCCAGCTCACCCCTACAGGGGCCAGTTCCTGATGGCTACACCTTC
>.|TRBV18|TRBJ2-7|TRBD1
CASSPGQGLSYEQYF
TGTGCCAGCTCACCAGGACAGGGGCTGTCCTACGAGCAGTACTTC
>.|TRBV11-3|TRBJ2-7|.
CASSLGLGDNLGEQYF
TGTGCCAGCAGCTTAGGCTTAGGCGACAACTTAGGCGAGCAGTACTTC
>.|TRBV18|TRBJ1-3|.
CASSPRPSGNTIYF
TGTGCCAGCTCACCGAGGCCCTCTGGAAACACCATATATTTT
>.|TRBV7-5|TRBJ1-1|.
CVRSFLDKNTEAFF
TGTGTCAGAAGCTTCCTGGACAAGAACACTGAAGCTTTCTTT
>few|TRBV11-2|TRBJ2-5|TRBD2
CASSRRTSGGETQYF
TGTGCCAGCAGCCGTCGGACTAGCGGGGGGGAGACCCAGTACTTC
>once|TRBV7-8|TRBJ2-1|TRBD2
CASSPPRLAGVSSYNEQFF
TGTGCCAGCAGCCCCCCACGACTAGCGGGAGTTAGCTCCTACAATGAGCAGTTCTTC
>.|TRBV3-1/TRBV3-2|TRBJ2-5|TRBD2
CASSQAWQGLRKETQYF
TGTGCCAGCAGCCAAGCTTGGCAGGGACTACGGAAAGAGACCCAGTACTTC
>.|TRBV19|TRBJ1-6|TRBD1
CASSLRTGGVNSPLHF
TGTGCCAGTAGTTTACGGACAGGGGGGGTTAATTCACCCCTCCACTTT
>.|TRBV9|TRBJ1-1|.
CASSDRLSMNTEAFF
TGTGCCAGCAGCGACCGACTAAGCATGAACACTGAAGCTTTCTTT
>.|TRBV13|TRBJ1-3|TRBD1
CASSPDRVTGNTIYF
TGTGCCAGCAGCCCGGACAGGGTCACTGGAAACACCATATATTTT
>.|TRBV6-5|TRBJ1-4|.
CASSPQGLREKLFF
TGTGCCAGCAGCCCACAGGGATTGCGGGAAAAACTGTTTTTT
>.|TRBV7-9|TRBJ2-3|TRBD2
CASSLRRIAGQDQYF
TGTGCCAGCAGCTTAAGGAGGATAGCGGGGCAAGATCAGTATTTT
>.|TRBV5-5|TRBJ2-5|.
CASNLGRAGGETQYF
TGTGCCAGCAACCTCGGACGAGCGGGTGGAGAGACCCAGTACTTC
>.|TRBV3-1/TRBV3-2|TRBJ2-5|.
CASSQGWGQETQYF
TGTGCCAGCAGCCAAGGGTGGGGGCAGGAGACCCAGTACTTC
>.|TRBV5-4|TRBJ2-5|.
CASSTQVGVQETQYF
TGTGCCAGCTCCACACAGGTAGGGGTCCAAGAGACCCAGTACTTC